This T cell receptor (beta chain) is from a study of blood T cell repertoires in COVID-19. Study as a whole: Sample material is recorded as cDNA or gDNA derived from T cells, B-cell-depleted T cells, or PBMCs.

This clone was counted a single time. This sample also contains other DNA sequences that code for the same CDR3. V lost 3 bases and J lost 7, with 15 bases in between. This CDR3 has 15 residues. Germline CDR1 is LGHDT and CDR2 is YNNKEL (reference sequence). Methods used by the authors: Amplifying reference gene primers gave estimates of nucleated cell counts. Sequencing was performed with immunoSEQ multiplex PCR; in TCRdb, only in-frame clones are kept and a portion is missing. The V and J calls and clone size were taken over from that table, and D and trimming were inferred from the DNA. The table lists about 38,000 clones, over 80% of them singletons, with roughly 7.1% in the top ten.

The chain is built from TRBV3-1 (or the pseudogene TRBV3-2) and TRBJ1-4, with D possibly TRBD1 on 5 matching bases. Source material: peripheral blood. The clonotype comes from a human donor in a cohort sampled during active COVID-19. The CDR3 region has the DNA TGTGCCAGCAGCCAGAGAACAGGTTTCAGTGAAAAACTGTTTTTT. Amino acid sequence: CASSQRTGFSEKLFF.